The sequence of this T cell receptor beta chain was determined in a study of cytomegalovirus exposure and HLA in healthy donors. A multiplex PCR was run with 60 Vbeta primers and 13 Jbeta primers. Only in-frame clones appear in the TCRdb table, and some are missing; sequencing was by immunoSEQ multiplex PCR. Of 150,000 to 200,000 clones listed, about 87% were seen once; the top ten hold under 2%. Likely unrecorded immune exposures existed in these nominally healthy donors. This CDR3 has 16 residues. Trimming cost V 0 bases and J 2 bases; bases outside gene matches: 1. The germline gives CDR1 MNHEY, CDR2 SVGAGI.

Source material: PBMCs. The sequence was obtained from a woman aged 18-29 years in good health and CMV-seronegative. This chain connects TRBV6-5 to TRBJ1-3, with TRBD1 identical over 10 bases. CDR3 coding DNA: TGTGCCAGCAGTTACTCGGGACAGGGGACTGGAAACACCATATATTTT. Amino acids: CASSYSGQGTGNTIYF.